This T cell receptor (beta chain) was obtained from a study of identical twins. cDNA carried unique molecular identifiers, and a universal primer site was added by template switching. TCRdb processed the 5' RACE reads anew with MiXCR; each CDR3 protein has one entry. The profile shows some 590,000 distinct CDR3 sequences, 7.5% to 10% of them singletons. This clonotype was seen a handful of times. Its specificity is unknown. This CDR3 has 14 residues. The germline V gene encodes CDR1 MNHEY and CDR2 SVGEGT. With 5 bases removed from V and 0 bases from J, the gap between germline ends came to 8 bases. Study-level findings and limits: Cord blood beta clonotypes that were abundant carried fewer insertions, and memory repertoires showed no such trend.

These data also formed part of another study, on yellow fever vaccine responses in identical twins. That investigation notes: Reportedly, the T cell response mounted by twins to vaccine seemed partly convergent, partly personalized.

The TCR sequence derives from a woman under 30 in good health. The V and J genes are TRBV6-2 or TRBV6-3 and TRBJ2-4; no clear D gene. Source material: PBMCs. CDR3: CASSTWEAKNIQYF. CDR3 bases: TGTGCCAGCAGTACTTGGGAAGCCAAAAACATTCAGTACTTC.